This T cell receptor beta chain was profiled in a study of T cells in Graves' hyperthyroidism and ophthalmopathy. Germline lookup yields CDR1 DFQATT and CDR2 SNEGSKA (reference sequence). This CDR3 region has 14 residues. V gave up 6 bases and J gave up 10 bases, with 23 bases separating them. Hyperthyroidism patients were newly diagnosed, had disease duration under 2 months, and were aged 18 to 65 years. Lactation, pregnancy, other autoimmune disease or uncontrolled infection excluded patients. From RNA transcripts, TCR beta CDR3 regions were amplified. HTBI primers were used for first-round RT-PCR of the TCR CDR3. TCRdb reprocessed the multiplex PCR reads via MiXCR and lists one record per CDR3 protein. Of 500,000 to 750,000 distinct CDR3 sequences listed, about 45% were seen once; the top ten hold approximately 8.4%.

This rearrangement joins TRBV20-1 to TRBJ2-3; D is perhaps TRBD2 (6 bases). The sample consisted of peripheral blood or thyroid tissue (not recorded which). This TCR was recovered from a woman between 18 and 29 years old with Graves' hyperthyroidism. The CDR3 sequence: CSATGGLPHTSQYF. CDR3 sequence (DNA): TGCAGTGCAACCGGGGGACTTCCTCATACGTCGCAGTATTTT.